A single sample gave rise to the 32 T cell receptor beta chains below, sequenced in a study of T-cell reconstitution after alpha-beta-depleted transplantation in children. Unique molecular identifiers were incorporated into the prepared TCRbeta library. One entry per CDR3 protein, called by TCRdb with MiXCR from the PCR reads. The table records under 750,000 distinct CDR3 sequences, 20% to 25% of them present only once. The sample consisted of PBMCs, mostly from graft donor cells, taken 360 days after TCRalphabeta/CD19-depleted stem cell transplant. The receptor set was obtained from a boy under two years old who had a stem cell transplant for acute myeloid leukemia, so the T cells may come from the graft donor.

This clonotype was detected a few times. The V call is TRBV5-6, the J call TRBJ2-7; TRBD1 might be the D (5 bases). Trimming cost V 0 bases and J 6 bases, with 13 bases left between them. The CDR3 is 14 residues long. Germline V gene data show CDR1 as SGHDT and CDR2 as YYEEEE. The CDR3 DNA sequence: TGTGCCAGCAGCTTGGGCGCAGGGTATCGCGAGCAGTACGTC. The encoded protein is CASSLGAGYREQYV.

This clonotype was detected a few times. The rearrangement links TRBV12-3 or TRBV12-4 to TRBJ2-1; D remains unclear. This CDR3 spans 9 amino acids. V was clipped by 11 bases and J by 7 bases, with 6 bases between them. CDR3 sequence (DNA): TGTGCCCCCCCTAATGAGCAGTTCTTC. It yields the protein CAPPNEQFF.

The chain couples TRBV12-3 or TRBV12-4 to TRBJ2-7; D might be TRBD1 or TRBD2, each matching 5 bases. The V end lost 5 bases, the J end lost 0 bases, and 17 bases lay between the germline ends. This CDR3 has 16 residues. The CDR3 bases are TGTGCCAGCAGTGCCTCCGGGACGAGGAGCTCCTACGAGCAGTACTTC. Residues: CASSASGTRSSYEQYF.

The gene calls are TRBV7-2 and TRBJ1-1, with D possibly being TRBD1 (5 bases). CDR1 and CDR2 from the germline V gene are SGHTA and FQGNSA. The ends were cut back, 5 bases at V and 5 bases at J, with 18 bases in the middle. The CDR3 covers 15 residues. The CDR3 nucleotides read TGTGCCAGCAGCAGGTTGGGGGGTCTAGGGACTGAAGCTTTCTTT. Its protein product is CASSRLGGLGTEAFF.

The rearrangement uses TRBV5-6 and TRBJ1-2, with D perhaps TRBD1 (6 bases). V lost 0 bases to trimming and J lost 1 base, with 10 bases between them. Germline V gene lookup returns CDR1 SGHDT and CDR2 YYEEEE. CDR3 length: 15 amino acids. The CDR3 protein is CASSLGTDSNYGYTF. CDR3 in DNA: TGTGCCAGCAGCTTGGGGACGGACAGTAACTATGGCTACACCTTC.

The table lists this clonotype with many counts. The J gene is TRBJ2-7, the V gene TRBV20-1; TRBD2 agrees at 7 bases. Losses at the gene ends were 6 bases for V and 2 bases for J; bases not matched to a gene: 10. CDR3 length: 14 amino acids. The germline gives CDR1 DFQATT, CDR2 SNEGSKA (reference sequence). The CDR3 protein is CSAKLPGLPYEQYF. The CDR3 DNA sequence: TGCAGTGCAAAACTACCGGGACTACCCTACGAGCAGTACTTC.

At least ten counts were recorded for this clonotype. This chain connects TRBV6-5 to TRBJ1-2; no reliable D call. This CDR3 comprises 14 residues. V lost 4 bases and J lost 4, with 13 bases in between. In germline, CDR1 is MNHEY, CDR2 SVGAGI. The CDR3 loop reads CASSSLSPGYGYTF. The CDR3, as DNA: TGTGCCAGCAGTTCCCTGAGTCCGGGCTATGGCTACACCTTC.

This clonotype was seen many times. The chain has TRBV6-2 or TRBV6-3 and TRBJ2-2; D might be TRBD2 (6 bases). The germline V gene encodes CDR1 MNHEY and CDR2 SVGEGT. V was trimmed by 8 bases and J by 5 bases, leaving 12 bases between them. The CDR3 totals 13 residues. In DNA, the CDR3 is TGTGCCAGCGGACGACGGGGGACCGGGGAGCTGTTTTTT. Its translation is CASGRRGTGELFF.

The sample holds a few counts of this clonotype. The CDR3 DNA is TGTGCCAGCAGTGCCATTGGGGAACAGGGGACGGTCTACAATGAGCAGTTCTTC. It specifies CASSAIGEQGTVYNEQFF. This chain connects TRBV25-1 to TRBJ2-1, with 7 bases identical to TRBD1. Germline-derived CDR1 and CDR2 are MGHDK and SYGVNS. Unmatched junction bases numbered 15, after V lost 4 bases and J lost 3 bases. The CDR3 consists of 18 residues.

The chain links TRBV5-1 to TRBJ2-1, with TRBD2 identical over 7 bases. The length of the CDR3 is 17 residues. Germline V gene sequence: CDR1 SGHRS, CDR2 YFSETQ. Trimming cost V 0 bases and J 0 bases; bases outside gene matches: 6. CDR3 sequence reads: CASSLGWEGSSYNEQFF. Here the CDR3 DNA reads TGCGCCAGCAGCTTGGGGTGGGAGGGGAGCTCCTACAATGAGCAGTTCTTC.

The chain links TRBV6-5 to TRBJ2-7; 7 bases are shared with TRBD2. The CDR3 extends over 15 amino acids. J was trimmed by 1 base and V by 2 bases; bases with no gene match: 5. CDR1 is MNHEY, CDR2 SVGAGI, per germline. The CDR3: CASSYGAGVSYEQYF. The CDR3 nucleotides are TGTGCCAGCAGTTACGGGGCGGGGGTGTCCTACGAGCAGTACTTC.

This clonotype was picked up many times. The chain combines TRBV10-3 with TRBJ2-3; a weak D match, TRBD2 (7 bases). This CDR3 is 15 amino acids long. Between the trimmed V and J ends, which lost 4 bases and 1 base, there was a span of 12 bases. The germline V gene encodes CDR1 ENHRY and CDR2 SYGVKD. The CDR3 loop reads CAISARGGGTDTQYF. The CDR3 region has the DNA TGTGCCATCAGTGCTCGAGGGGGGGGCACAGATACGCAGTATTTT.

The rearrangement links TRBV20-1 to TRBJ2-2; D is perhaps TRBD2 (5 bases). The ends were cut back, 1 base at V and 0 bases at J, with 9 bases in the middle. CDR3 length: 15 amino acids. CDR1 and CDR2 from the germline V gene are DFQATT and SNEGSKA (reference sequence). This chain's CDR3 is CSARAVGANTGELFF. The CDR3 region has the DNA TGCAGTGCTAGAGCGGTCGGGGCGAACACCGGGGAGCTGTTTTTT.

This clonotype was seen a handful of times. The chain recombines TRBV14 with TRBJ1-4; D uncertain. The length of the CDR3 is 13 residues. Germline V CDR1 and CDR2: SGHDN, FVKESK. V lost 2 bases and J lost 4, with 5 bases in between. This CDR3 reads CASSQYSNEKLFF. DNA for the CDR3: TGTGCCAGCAGCCAATACAGTAATGAAAAACTGTTTTTT.

CDR3 protein: CASSRTGVNIQYF. The CDR3 DNA sequence: TGTGCCAGCAGCCGCACAGGGGTGAACATTCAGTACTTC. The rearrangement uses TRBV3-1 and TRBJ2-4; 7 nucleotides line up with TRBD1. The CDR3 length is 13 residues. V lost 4 bases to trimming and J lost 7 bases; unmatched junction nucleotides: 4. Germline V gene sequence: CDR1 LGHDT, CDR2 YNNKEL (reference sequence).

This clonotype was counted at least ten times. The J gene is TRBJ2-2, the V gene TRBV6-2 or TRBV6-3; D perhaps matches TRBD2 (6 bases). Germline CDR1 is MNHEY and CDR2 is SVGEGT. The CDR3 sequence is 13 residues long. With 8 bases removed from V and 3 bases from J, the gap between germline ends came to 10 bases. CDR3: CASFSGDTGELFF. CDR3 DNA sequence: TGTGCCAGCTTCTCGGGAGACACCGGGGAGCTGTTTTTT.

This clonotype came up a few times. The rearrangement uses TRBV12-3 or TRBV12-4 and TRBJ1-5, with 7 bases lining up with TRBD1. The ends lost 3 bases at V and 5 bases at J; junction bases unmatched: 4. The CDR3 loop spans 14 amino acids. The CDR3 loop is CASSFDRADQPQHF. For the CDR3, the DNA is TGTGCCAGCAGTTTCGACAGGGCGGATCAGCCCCAGCATTTT.

The J gene is TRBJ2-6, the V gene TRBV5-6, with TRBD2 as a possible D gene (5 bases). V lost 0 bases to trimming and J lost 0 bases, with 13 bases between them. The CDR3 is made up of 18 amino acids. Germline CDR1 reads SGHDT; CDR2 reads YYEEEE. The CDR3: CASSLATRRVSGANVLTF. CDR3 coding DNA: TGTGCCAGCAGCTTGGCAACCCGGCGGGTCTCTGGGGCCAACGTCCTGACTTTC.

Many counts were recorded for this clonotype. The CDR3 bases are TGCAGCGGGGTGAACACCGGGGAGCTGTTTTTT. As protein: CSGVNTGELFF. V and J are TRBV29-1 and TRBJ2-2, with D uncertain. The germline V gene has CDR1 SQVTM and CDR2 ANQGSEA. V shed 7 bases and J shed 1 base, with 4 bases lying between them. CDR3 length: 11 residues.

Many counts were recorded for this clonotype. The chain employs TRBV19 and TRBJ2-7; 11 positions agree with TRBD1. The CDR3 is 15 amino acids. Germline loops: CDR1 LNHDA, CDR2 SQIVND (reference sequence). Unmatched junction bases numbered 5, after V lost 5 bases and J lost 2 bases. Here the CDR3 DNA reads TGTGCCAGTAGTTCCCGGGACAGGGGGACCTACGAGCAGTACTTC. It codes for CASSSRDRGTYEQYF.

The table lists this clonotype with many counts. The J gene is TRBJ2-5, the V gene TRBV4-3, with D perhaps assigned TRBD1 or TRBD2 (5 bases each). The V end was cut by 4 bases, the J end by 4 bases, with 10 bases between. This CDR3 is built from 13 residues. Germline V gene data show CDR1 as LGHNA and CDR2 as YSLEER. The CDR3 DNA sequence: TGCGCCAGCAGCCGGGACGATCCAGAGACCCAGTACTTC. It codes for CASSRDDPETQYF.

This sequence joins TRBV12-3 or TRBV12-4 and TRBJ1-4; 7 bases map to TRBD1. V dropped 2 bases and J dropped 3; count of bases not matched to a gene: 3. The CDR3 is 15 amino acids. CDR3 DNA: TGTGCCAGCAGTTTACCAGGGGGGGCTAATGAAAAACTGTTTTTT. Amino acid sequence: CASSLPGGANEKLFF.

In this sample, this clonotype turned up many times. The chain joins TRBV14 to TRBJ2-5; possibly TRBD2 for D (5 bases). Germline V gives CDR1 SGHDN, CDR2 FVKESK. Trimming left V 1 base short and J 7 bases short, with 10 bases between. This CDR3 comprises 13 residues. CDR3 residues: CASSQVPGGTQYF. Here the CDR3 DNA reads TGTGCCAGCAGCCAAGTCCCTGGAGGGACCCAGTACTTC.

The CDR3 DNA reads as TGTGCCAGCAGCTTAGGACAGGCGTCTGAAGCTTTCTTT. Translating gives CASSLGQASEAFF. This chain joins TRBV11-2 and TRBJ1-1, with a possible D match to TRBD1 (6 bases). V lost 1 base, J lost 6 bases, and 9 bases lay in between. Germline V gene lookup returns CDR1 SGHAT and CDR2 FQNNGV. The CDR3 runs to 13 residues.

This clonotype was found many times. This chain joins TRBV7-2 and TRBJ1-3; 8 bases are a match to TRBD1. This CDR3 has 16 amino acids. Germline CDR1 reads SGHTA; CDR2 reads FQGNSA. With 5 bases clipped from V and 2 bases from J, the junction kept 8 bases outside the gene matches. Here the CDR3 DNA reads TGTGCCAGCAGCCCACAGGGGGTCATTGCTGGAAACACCATATATTTT. It is translated as CASSPQGVIAGNTIYF. Using reference TRBV7-2 and TRBJ1-3 for the parts outside the CDR3, the full variable domain is GAGVSQSPSNKVTEKGKDVELRCDPISGHTALYWYRQSLGQGLEFLIYFQGNSAPDKSGLPSDRFSAERTGGSVSTLTIQRTQQEDSAVYLCASSPQGVIAGNTIYFGEGSWLTVV.

This clonotype appeared a few times. J is TRBJ2-2 and V is TRBV20-1; D gene uncertain. The V and J ends lost 3 bases and 0 bases respectively, with 11 bases between them. This CDR3 has 15 residues. Germline CDR1 and CDR2: DFQATT and SNEGSKA (reference sequence). The CDR3 protein is CSASHQVTNTGELFF. The CDR3 bases are TGCAGTGCTAGTCACCAGGTTACGAACACCGGGGAGCTGTTTTTT.

This clonotype was found many times. CDR3 in DNA: TGCAGTGCTAGAACCACGACAGGGAGTGCCTACGAGCAGTACTTC. Translating it yields CSARTTTGSAYEQYF. The chain carries TRBV20-1 and TRBJ2-7, with TRBD1 matching 7 bases. V shed 2 bases and J 2 bases; nucleotides not matched to a gene: 9. The CDR3 consists of 15 residues. Germline loops: CDR1 DFQATT, CDR2 SNEGSKA (reference sequence).

This clonotype was seen a handful of times. The chain has TRBV7-2 and TRBJ2-1, with D maybe TRBD2 (5 bases). The V gene's germline CDR1 is SGHTA and CDR2 FQGNSA. The CDR3 has 14 residues. V was trimmed by 3 bases and J by 5 bases, leaving 11 bases between them. CDR3 region: CASSFRLPNNEQFF. CDR3 DNA: TGTGCCAGCAGCTTCCGACTACCTAACAATGAGCAGTTCTTC.

This clonotype was observed a few times. This rearrangement joins TRBV15 to TRBJ1-3; no clear D gene. V was cut by 0 bases and J by 0 bases, with 3 bases left in between. Germline V gene data show CDR1 as LNHNV and CDR2 as YYDKDF (reference sequence). The length of the CDR3 is 14 residues. The CDR3 nucleotides are TGTGCCACCAGCAGAGATATCTCTGGAAACACCATATATTTT. This translates into CATSRDISGNTIYF.

The rearrangement joins TRBV6-2 or TRBV6-3 to TRBJ2-2; D is unclear. This CDR3 is 16 amino acids long. CDR1 is MNHEY and CDR2 is SVGEGT in the germline V gene. V lost 0 bases and J lost 7, with 15 bases in between. The CDR3: CASSYSLRGLHGELFF. DNA of the CDR3: TGTGCCAGCAGTTACTCCTTACGTGGGCTGCACGGGGAGCTGTTTTTT.

This clonotype was picked up a small number of times. V gene TRBV4-2 combines with J gene TRBJ1-1, with 8 bases lining up with TRBD1. CDR3 size: 17 residues. Trimming removed 1 base from V and 7 bases from J; junction bases left unmatched: 14. CDR1 is LGHNA and CDR2 is YNFKEQ in the germline V gene. Here the CDR3 reads CASSQVSPQDREDEAFF. Here the CDR3 DNA reads TGTGCCAGCAGCCAAGTATCCCCTCAGGACAGGGAGGATGAAGCTTTCTTT.

The V call is TRBV7-9, the J call TRBJ2-7; the match to TRBD1 covers 11 bases. Germline CDR1 reads SEHNR; CDR2 reads FQNEAQ (reference sequence). The V gene end was trimmed by 1 base and the J gene end by 3 bases; junction bases not matched to a gene: 8. This CDR3 has 17 amino acids. The CDR3 reads CASSLVEWDRGSYEQYF. DNA for the CDR3: TGTGCCAGCAGCTTAGTTGAATGGGACAGGGGGAGCTACGAGCAGTACTTC.